The rows below give T cell receptor beta chains drawn from one sample of a study of blood T cell repertoires in COVID-19. This table comes from immunoSEQ multiplex PCR, and its TCRdb copy is limited to in-frame clones, with some not included. The sample carries approximately 79,000 clones, 65% to 90% recorded once. The sequenced sample consisted of peripheral blood. These TCRs come from a woman aged 50 to 60 with acute or convalescent COVID-19. Each CDR3 is given with its conserved first and last residue. A D gene is named only where the DNA matches it firmly. Some rows have no size entry. The others give once, few or many, or a class for an expanded clone.

- | TRBJ1-6 | - | TRBV29-1 | TGCAGCGTGGCGGACAGAAGCAATTCACCCCTCCACTTT | CSVADRSNSPLHF
TRBD1 | TRBJ2-4 | few | TRBV6-4 | TGTGCCAGCAGTGCCGGGGCAGGGGGCGACATTCAGTACTTC | CASSAGAGGDIQYF
TRBD2 | TRBJ2-3 | - | TRBV9 | TGTGCCAGCAGCATACTAGCGGAGGGCGTTGGGGATACGCAGTATTTT | CASSILAEGVGDTQYF
TRBD1 | TRBJ2-2 | - | TRBV2 | TGTGCCAGCAGTGAGTGGGGACAGGGTAACACCGGGGAGCTGTTTTTT | CASSEWGQGNTGELFF
TRBD2 | TRBJ2-1 | - | TRBV3-1/TRBV3-2 | TGTGCCAGCAGCCAAGTGGTGCTAGCGGGGGCTAGTGAGCAGTTCTTC | CASSQVVLAGASEQFF
- | TRBJ1-2 | - | TRBV3-1/TRBV3-2 | TGTGCCAGCAGCCAAGATATGAACTATGGCTACACCTTC | CASSQDMNYGYTF
- | TRBJ2-1 | - | TRBV18 | TGTGCCAGCTCACACTCAATGGGAGACGAGCAGTTCTTC | CASSHSMGDEQFF
TRBD1 | TRBJ1-3 | few | TRBV28 | TGTGCCAGCAGAGCAGGGGGAAGAAGTGGAAACACCATATATTTT | CASRAGGRSGNTIYF
- | TRBJ2-7 | - | TRBV6-5 | TGTGCCAGCAGTTACTTAGGGGGCTCCTACGAGCAGTACTTC | CASSYLGGSYEQYF
- | TRBJ2-7 | - | TRBV28 | TGTGCCAGCACTCGGAGGGAGCAATACGAGCAGTACTTC | CASTRREQYEQYF
- | TRBJ2-7 | once | TRBV10-1 | TGCGCCAGCAGTGAGTCGTTGGGCAGGGGTAAGCAGTACTTC | CASSESLGRGKQYF
TRBD1 | TRBJ2-7 | - | TRBV7-2 | TGTGCCAGCAGCTTATTTGGACAGGACTACGAGCAGTACTTC | CASSLFGQDYEQYF
- | TRBJ2-1 | once | TRBV9 | TGTGCCAGCAGCGTCCGGAATGAAGGAGCCCGACTGTACAATGAGCAGTTCTTC | CASSVRNEGARLYNEQFF
- | TRBJ1-5 | - | TRBV28 | TGTGCCAGCACCCAGCGGGGGGCCCTGGTTCAGCCCCAGCATTTT | CASTQRGALVQPQHF
- | TRBJ2-3 | - | TRBV9 | TGTGCCAGCAGCCCGAGGCCGCAAGGAGATACGCAGTATTTT | CASSPRPQGDTQYF
- | TRBJ1-5 | few | TRBV28 | TGTGCCAGCAGGGAGCCCCTGGGTCAGCCCCAGCATTTT | CASREPLGQPQHF
TRBD1 | TRBJ1-2 | - | TRBV6-5 | TGTGCCAGCAGCCTACAGGGGTTTAGGGGCTACACCTTC | CASSLQGFRGYTF
TRBD1 | TRBJ2-7 | - | TRBV5-6 | TGTGCCAGCGCCGACAGGGGGCTTTTAGTCCCGTACTTC | CASADRGLLVPYF
- | TRBJ2-5 | - | TRBV21-1 | TGTGCCAGCAGCATGAGCCGGGTCCCCCAAGAGACCCAGTACTTC | CASSMSRVPQETQYF
- | TRBJ2-4 | - | TRBV5-1 | TGCGCCAGCAGCGTCCGACAGAGCCTCTTAGCCAAAAACATTCAGTACTTC | CASSVRQSLLAKNIQYF
TRBD1 | TRBJ2-1 | - | TRBV19 | TGTGCCAGTAGGCGGACAGGGGGCTCCTACAATGAGCAGTTCTTC | CASRRTGGSYNEQFF
- | TRBJ1-2 | - | TRBV29-1 | TGCAGCGTCGATACAGGGCAAGGCTACACCTTC | CSVDTGQGYTF
- | TRBJ2-7 | - | TRBV18 | TGTGCCAGCTCACCACTGCCGGGTACCTACGAGCAGTACTTC | CASSPLPGTYEQYF
TRBD1 | TRBJ1-5 | - | TRBV25-1 | TGTGCCAGCAGTGGAGGGGGCTATCAGCCCCAGCATTTT | CASSGGGYQPQHF
TRBD2 | TRBJ2-7 | - | TRBV11-2 | TGTGCCGGCAAAACTAGAGCGGGAGTCTGGTACGAGCAGTACTTC | CAGKTRAGVWYEQYF
TRBD1 | TRBJ2-5 | - | TRBV5-5 | TGTGCCAGCAGGGACAGGGGGCAAGAGACCCAGTACTTC | CASRDRGQETQYF
- | TRBJ2-7 | - | TRBV30 | TGTGCCTGGAGACCCCGATTGGGCATCTACGAGCAGTACTTC | CAWRPRLGIYEQYF
- | TRBJ2-7 | - | TRBV3-1/TRBV3-2 | TGTGCCAGCAGCCGAGGGTCTCTTTACGAGCAGTACTTC | CASSRGSLYEQYF
TRBD1 | TRBJ2-5 | - | TRBV7-3 | TGTGCCAGCAGCCAGGGACAGTTCCGGACCCAGTACTTC | CASSQGQFRTQYF
- | TRBJ1-6 | - | TRBV7-6 | TGTGCCAGCAGCCGGATGGCAGGGGATAATTCACCCCTCCACTTT | CASSRMAGDNSPLHF
- | TRBJ1-2 | - | TRBV6-5 | TGTGCCAGCGGCCCCCGGGGGGGCGGCTATGGCTACACCTTC | CASGPRGGGYGYTF
TRBD1 | TRBJ1-5 | - | TRBV18 | TGTGCCAGCTCACGGGACAGGGAAAATGGGGGTCCCCAGCATTTT | CASSRDRENGGPQHF
- | TRBJ2-3 | - | TRBV27 | TGTGCCAGCCCAACTCTAGGTATAAGCACAGATACGCAGTATTTT | CASPTLGISTDTQYF
TRBD2 | TRBJ2-3 | - | TRBV9 | TGTGCCAGCAGCGTATCCCGGACTAGCGCAGGGGATACGCAGTATTTT | CASSVSRTSAGDTQYF
- | TRBJ1-1 | - | TRBV12-5 | TGTGCTAGTGGTTTGGGGGGTCGGGCGGGTGAAGCTTTCTTT | CASGLGGRAGEAFF
TRBD1 | TRBJ2-7 | - | TRBV7-9 | TGTGCCAGCAGCTTAGCGGGACAGGGGGTCCCCTACGAGCAGTACTTC | CASSLAGQGVPYEQYF
- | TRBJ2-1 | few | TRBV18 | TGTGCCAGCTCATCTGTGTTAGGAGTCTCGAATGAGCAGTTCTTC | CASSSVLGVSNEQFF
- | TRBJ2-3 | - | TRBV24-1 | TGTGCCACCAGCTCTCCCCGCGGGCAGTATTTT | CATSSPRGQYF
TRBD1 | TRBJ2-7 | - | TRBV27 | TGTGCCAGCAAACTACAGGGGGCGCTTCGCTACGAGCAGTACTTC | CASKLQGALRYEQYF
- | TRBJ2-7 | once | TRBV10-2 | TGCGCCAGCAGTAGGAGGGAGGGGGTGGTCTCCTACGAGCAGTACTTC | CASSRREGVVSYEQYF
TRBD2 | TRBJ2-1 | - | TRBV5-4 | TGTGCCAGCAGCTTAGCGGGACTCTCGGGGCAGTTCTTC | CASSLAGLSGQFF
- | TRBJ1-4 | - | TRBV19 | TGTGCCAGTACCCCCGTAGGGAGTCGGGCAGAAAAACTGTTTTTT | CASTPVGSRAEKLFF
- | TRBJ2-2 | - | TRBV4-1 | TGCGCCAGCAGCCAGGTCGGGTTCCAGACCGCGCCTCTGAACACCGGGGAGCTGTTTTTT | CASSQVGFQTAPLNTGELFF
- | TRBJ1-6 | once | TRBV7-3 | TGTGCCAGCAGCTTGTATGGTCCGCTAAATTCACCCCTCCACTTT | CASSLYGPLNSPLHF
- | TRBJ2-7 | - | TRBV7-6 | TGTGCCAGCAGCTTAGCTGAAGGACTTATCTACGAGCAGTACTTC | CASSLAEGLIYEQYF